The 5 T cell receptor beta chains given below trace back to one sample, sequenced in a study of cytomegalovirus exposure and HLA in healthy donors. It was with 60 Vbeta and 13 Jbeta primers that the PCR ran. Some clones are missing from TCRdb's copy, which holds only in-frame ones; the method was immunoSEQ multiplex PCR. The sample holds approximately 240,000 clones, 82% seen once. The sample was PBMCs. The receptors here all came from a woman in her thirties or forties in good health and CMV-seropositive.

The V call is TRBV19, the J call TRBJ1-2; 8 positions agree with TRBD1. With 3 bases clipped from V and 4 bases from J, the junction kept 13 bases outside the gene matches. The CDR3 runs 17 residues. Germline loops: CDR1 LNHDA, CDR2 SQIVND (reference sequence). CDR3 nucleotide sequence: TGTGCCAGTAGTATGGGGACAGGCCCCCGAGATCCCTATGGCTACACCTTC. It specifies CASSMGTGPRDPYGYTF.

The rearrangement uses TRBV7-9 and TRBJ1-1; D might be TRBD1 (5 bases). V lost 1 base to trimming and J lost 11 bases, with 11 bases between them. CDR3 length equals 12 residues. Germline CDR1 SEHNR, CDR2 FQNEAQ (reference sequence). The CDR3 bases are TGTGCCAGCAGCTTAGAAGGAGGGGTCGCTTTCTTT. It yields the protein CASSLEGGVAFF.

The chain recombines TRBV6-1 with TRBJ1-1, with 12 bases matching TRBD1. Unmatched junction bases numbered 6, after V lost 3 bases and J lost 10 bases. The CDR3 covers 14 residues. Germline loops: CDR1 MNHNS, CDR2 SASEGT. For the CDR3, the DNA is TGTGCCAGCAGTGACGGGACAGGGGGCAAGCGAGCTTTCTTT. This codes for CASSDGTGGKRAFF.

CDR3: CASSLSPGFGNSPLHF. CDR3 DNA sequence: TGTGCCAGCAGCTTGTCCCCAGGGTTTGGCAATTCACCCCTCCACTTT. The chain employs TRBV5-4 and TRBJ1-6; D is possibly TRBD1 (5 bases). This CDR3 has 16 residues. Germline V lookup: CDR1 SGHNT, CDR2 YYREEE (reference sequence). The V gene lost 1 base and the J gene lost 7 bases, with 15 bases spanning the gap.

V gene TRBV15 combines with J gene TRBJ1-3; 7 nucleotides agree with TRBD1. Germline values: CDR1 LNHNV, CDR2 YYDKDF (reference sequence). The trim removed 6 bases at V and 0 bases at J, leaving 2 bases unmatched. CDR3 length: 14 amino acids. This CDR3 reads CATRRQGSGNTIYF. DNA of the CDR3: TGTGCCACCAGGAGACAGGGCTCTGGAAACACCATATATTTT.